The 32 T cell receptor beta chains below come from one sample, sequenced in a study of blood T cell repertoires in COVID-19. Using immunoSEQ multiplex PCR, the repertoire was profiled, and TCRdb retains in-frame clones only, with some absent. Of approximately 38,000 clones listed, more than 90% are singletons. Sequencing input: peripheral blood. These TCRs come from a woman of 80 years or more with acute or convalescent COVID-19.

The chain employs TRBV4-2 and TRBJ2-1; maybe TRBD2 (5 bases). V was clipped by 1 base and J by 1 base, with 14 bases between them. This CDR3 is 17 amino acids long. Germline V gene lookup returns CDR1 LGHNA and CDR2 YNFKEQ. The CDR3 region is CASSQVGADGSYNEQFF. The CDR3 coding sequence is TGTGCCAGCAGCCAAGTCGGAGCGGATGGGTCCTACAATGAGCAGTTCTTC.

The rearrangement joins TRBV18 to TRBJ2-5; 8 bases match TRBD2. The CDR3 has 15 residues. The V and J ends lost 0 bases and 4 bases, in that order; junction bases with no gene match: 4. Germline values: CDR1 KGHSH, CDR2 LQKENI. CDR3 DNA sequence: TGTGCCAGCTCACCACCTGCGGGGGGCGGAGAGACCCAGTACTTC. It encodes CASSPPAGGGETQYF. Variable domain in full (rest from reference TRBV18 and TRBJ2-5): NAGVMQNPRHLVRRRGQEARLRCSPMKGHSHVYWYRQLPEEGLKFMVYLQKENIIDESGMPKERFSAEFPKEGPSILRIQQVVRGDSAAYFCASSPPAGGGETQYFGPGTRLLVL.

There are a few counts of this clone. Mismatch with germline at one junction end may stem from a read error. The chain combines TRBV7-7 with TRBJ2-1, with 11 bases that match TRBD2. Germline V gene sequence: CDR1 SSHAT, CDR2 FNYEAQ (reference sequence). The CDR3 is made up of 18 amino acids. CDR3 amino acids: CASSLNSLAGGPYNEQFF. CDR3 in DNA: TGTGCTAGCAGCTTAAACAGTTTAGCGGGGGGGCCCTACAATGAGCAGTTCTTC.

The chain employs TRBV2 and TRBJ1-2, with D maybe TRBD1 (5 bases). V was cut by 0 bases and J by 6 bases, with 11 bases left in between. The CDR3 length is 14 residues. Looked up from germline, CDR1 is SNHLY and CDR2 is FYNNEI. The CDR3 sequence is CASSEARAGDGYTF. The CDR3 DNA reads as TGTGCCAGCAGTGAAGCCAGGGCGGGGGATGGCTACACCTTC.

The DNA of the CDR3 is TGCGCCAGCAGCTTTAGTTTTGAGACCCAGTACTTC. Amino acid sequence: CASSFSFETQYF. The chain joins TRBV5-1 to TRBJ2-5; D ambiguous. The CDR3 length is 12 residues. Germline V CDR1 and CDR2: SGHRS, YFSETQ. V was pared by 2 bases and J by 5 bases, with 7 bases between.

The chain has TRBV2 and TRBJ1-6, with a tentative D call TRBD1 (6 bases). The length of the CDR3 is 15 residues. CDR1 is SNHLY, CDR2 FYNNEI, per germline. V lost 6 bases and J lost 3, with 12 bases in between. The CDR3 here is CASSPGQSYNSPLHF. The CDR3, as DNA: TGTGCCAGCAGCCCCGGACAGAGCTATAATTCACCCCTCCACTTT. Complete variable domain (other parts from reference TRBV2 and TRBJ1-6): EPEVTQTPSHQVTQMGQEVILRCVPISNHLYFYWYRQILGQKVEFLVSFYNNEISEKSEIFDDQFSVERPDGSNFTLKIRSTKLEDSAMYFCASSPGQSYNSPLHFGNGTRLTVT.

The chain has TRBV5-1 and TRBJ1-2; TRBD1 matches 9 bases. The CDR3 totals 15 residues. The germline V gene encodes CDR1 SGHRS and CDR2 YFSETQ. V was clipped by 0 bases and J by 2 bases; unmatched bases: 2. In DNA, the CDR3 is TGCGCCAGCAGCTTGGCGACAGGGGGGAACTATGGCTACACCTTC. Translated, it gives CASSLATGGNYGYTF.

The CDR3 region is CASRSPGPQETQYF. The CDR3 DNA is TGTGCCAGCAGGTCACCGGGTCCTCAAGAGACCCAGTACTTC. This chain joins TRBV6-5 and TRBJ2-5; D gene uncertain. Per the germline V gene, CDR1 is MNHEY and CDR2 is SVGAGI. CDR3 length equals 14 residues. Deletions cut 6 bases from V and 2 bases from J, with 13 bases between.

The chain joins TRBV4-3 to TRBJ2-4; TRBD1 is a possible D gene (6 bases). V dropped 0 bases and J dropped 1 base, with 10 bases sitting between them. The germline V gene has CDR1 LGHNA and CDR2 YSLEER. This CDR3 has 16 amino acids. The DNA for the CDR3 is TGCGCCAGCAGCCAAGATTACAGGGCGGCCAAAAACATTCAGTACTTC. Amino acids: CASSQDYRAAKNIQYF.

V is TRBV6-5 and J is TRBJ2-2; TRBD1 might be the D (5 bases). The CDR3 runs to 15 residues. Germline values: CDR1 MNHEY, CDR2 SVGAGI. V was trimmed by 2 bases and J by 4 bases, leaving 11 bases between them. DNA of the CDR3: TGTGCCAGCAGTTACCAGAGACAGAGCACCGGGGAGCTGTTTTTT. Protein: CASSYQRQSTGELFF.

The chain recombines TRBV6-1 with TRBJ1-3; 7 bases fit TRBD1. V shed 1 base, J shed 3 bases, and the junction held 3 bases outside the gene matches. CDR1 and CDR2 from the germline V gene are MNHNS and SASEGT. The CDR3 consists of 15 residues. CDR3: CASSEGRGLGNTIYF. The DNA for the CDR3 is TGTGCCAGCAGTGAAGGAAGGGGGCTTGGAAACACCATATATTTT.

The rearrangement joins TRBV24-1 to TRBJ2-1; 7 nucleotides align to TRBD1. Per germline, CDR1 KGHDR and CDR2 SFDVKD. V lost 2 bases and J lost 12; bases outside the gene matches: 3. The CDR3 is 12 residues long. In DNA form, the CDR3 reads TGTGCCACCAGTGATTGGGGACAGAGGCAGTTCTTC. Protein product: CATSDWGQRQFF.

The chain employs TRBV7-2 and TRBJ2-7; 9 nucleotides align to TRBD2. The junction had 7 bases not matched to a gene; V was cut back by 6 bases and J by 7 bases. From germline, CDR1 is SGHTA and CDR2 FQGNSA. The CDR3 has 13 residues. The CDR3 DNA follows: TGTGCCAGCAGGATAGCGGGGGTGGTGGAGCAGTACTTC. This encodes CASRIAGVVEQYF.

This chain joins TRBV6-5 and TRBJ2-7; D is uncertain. CDR1 is MNHEY and CDR2 is SVGAGI in the germline V gene. The CDR3 runs to 14 residues. Deletions cut 0 bases from V and 0 bases from J, with 6 bases between. The CDR3 DNA follows: TGTGCCAGCAGTTACTCTTTCAACTCCTACGAGCAGTACTTC. This gives the protein CASSYSFNSYEQYF.

The J gene is TRBJ1-2, the V gene TRBV7-9, with D unclear. Trimming took off 5 bases at V and 0 bases at J, with 10 bases between the two ends. The CDR3 runs to 14 residues. In germline, CDR1 is SEHNR, CDR2 FQNEAQ (reference sequence). The CDR3 is CASSPGNANYGYTF. The CDR3 DNA reads as TGTGCCAGCAGCCCCGGGAACGCTAACTATGGCTACACCTTC. Based on the CDR3 plus reference TRBV7-9 and TRBJ1-2, the full variable domain is DTGVSQNPRHKITKRGQNVTFRCDPISEHNRLYWYRQTLGQGPEFLTYFQNEAQLEKSRLLSDRFSAERPKGSFSTLEIQRTEQGDSAMYLCASSPGNANYGYTFGSGTRLTVV.

This chain uses TRBV19 with TRBJ1-5; the D gene is possibly TRBD1 (6 bases). The V gene's germline CDR1 is LNHDA and CDR2 SQIVND (reference sequence). The V end lost 9 bases, the J end lost 3 bases, and 15 bases lay between the germline ends. The CDR3 contains 14 residues. CDR3 sequence reads: CASADRGFNQPQHF. The CDR3 DNA reads as TGTGCCAGCGCGGACAGAGGATTCAATCAGCCCCAGCATTTT.

J is TRBJ1-5 and V is TRBV30, with D maybe TRBD1 (5 bases). Trimming pared 3 bases from V and 3 bases from J, leaving 12 bases between. The CDR3 has 14 residues. Germline CDR1 is GTSNPN and CDR2 is SVGIG (reference sequence). In DNA, the CDR3 is TGTGCCTGGAGCCAGGGCGGGATCAATCAGCCCCAGCATTTT. It yields the protein CAWSQGGINQPQHF.

The chain combines TRBV19 with TRBJ1-1; D may be TRBD1 (5 bases). Germline V CDR1 and CDR2: LNHDA, SQIVND (reference sequence). V lost 5 bases and J 5 bases, leaving 9 bases between the germline ends. This CDR3 is built from 12 residues. The CDR3 here is CASSQRGTEAFF. The CDR3 DNA sequence: TGTGCCAGTAGTCAACGGGGGACTGAAGCTTTCTTT.

The count of this clone is one. J is TRBJ1-5 and V is TRBV19; no reliable D call. Per germline, CDR1 LNHDA and CDR2 SQIVND (reference sequence). V lost 7 bases and J lost 5, with 9 bases in between. The length of the CDR3 is 12 residues. The CDR3 DNA follows: TGTGCCAGTAAAGAGGCTTATCAGCCCCAGCATTTT. It specifies CASKEAYQPQHF.

The chain carries TRBV7-6 and TRBJ1-2; D uncertain. This CDR3 is 15 amino acids long. From germline, CDR1 is SGHVS and CDR2 FNYEAQ. V was cut by 5 bases and J by 3 bases, with 16 bases left in between. The CDR3 is CASSPLREGDYGYTF. For the CDR3, the DNA is TGTGCCAGCAGCCCGTTGAGAGAGGGTGACTATGGCTACACCTTC. The whole variable domain, remainder taken from reference TRBV7-6 and TRBJ1-2, is GAGVSQSPRYKVTKRGQDVALRCDPISGHVSLYWYRQALGQGPEFLTYFNYEAQQDKSGLPNDRFSAERPEGSISTLTIQRTEQRDSAMYRCASSPLREGDYGYTFGSGTRLTVV.

The chain employs TRBV10-3 and TRBJ2-3; a possible D gene is TRBD2 (6 bases). V was trimmed by 7 bases and J by 4 bases, leaving 15 bases between them. Germline V gives CDR1 ENHRY, CDR2 SYGVKD. This CDR3 is 14 amino acids long. CDR3 amino acids: CAITGRGGADTQYF. The DNA for the CDR3 is TGTGCCATCACTGGTCGCGGAGGGGCAGATACGCAGTATTTT.

About this clone: In the same sample, other DNA sequences code for this CDR3. The chain employs TRBV3-1 (or the pseudogene TRBV3-2) and TRBJ2-5, with 7 bases aligning to TRBD2. Germline CDR1 LGHDT, CDR2 YNNKEL (reference sequence). The CDR3 runs to 12 residues. V shed 4 bases, J shed 6 bases, and the junction held 2 bases outside the gene matches. The CDR3 sequence is CASSPGGKTQYF. The CDR3 nucleotides read TGTGCCAGCAGCCCGGGGGGAAAGACCCAGTACTTC.

This clone has a single count. The chain has TRBV6-5 and TRBJ1-1; D call uncertain. The CDR3 loop spans 13 amino acids. CDR1 MNHEY and CDR2 SVGAGI come from the germline V gene. Trimming removed 8 bases at V and 1 base at J, with 11 bases between. CDR3 sequence (DNA): TGTGCCAGCTCAAGACACACGAACACTGAAGCTTTCTTT. Amino acid sequence: CASSRHTNTEAFF.

This chain joins TRBV19 and TRBJ1-5; no clear D gene. CDR1 is LNHDA and CDR2 is SQIVND in the germline V gene (reference sequence). V was clipped by 7 bases and J by 0 bases, with 13 bases between them. This CDR3 spans 15 amino acids. Written as DNA, the CDR3 is TGTGCCAGTAACGACAAGACATTTAGCAATCAGCCCCAGCATTTT. Translated, it gives CASNDKTFSNQPQHF.

The chain recombines TRBV12-3 or TRBV12-4 with TRBJ1-5; 7 bases align to TRBD1. The CDR3 loop spans 12 amino acids. Unmatched junction bases numbered 5, after V lost 4 bases and J lost 11 bases. In nucleotides, the CDR3 is TGTGCCAGCAGTTCACAGGGGACGGCCCAGCATTTT. The encoded protein is CASSSQGTAQHF.

The chain joins TRBV20-1 to TRBJ2-5, with 8 nucleotides matching TRBD1. Germline V gene sequence: CDR1 DFQATT, CDR2 SNEGSKA (reference sequence). The CDR3 extends over 14 amino acids. V was clipped by 6 bases and J by 5 bases; unmatched bases: 11. The CDR3 DNA sequence: TGCAGTGCCAGTACAGGGGGAATTGGGGAGACCCAGTACTTC. Translating it yields CSASTGGIGETQYF.

In its sample, this clone was seen once. The chain carries TRBV7-9 and TRBJ2-5, with TRBD2 as a possible D gene (6 bases). CDR3 length equals 16 residues. V was cut by 2 bases and J by 4 bases, with 17 bases left in between. The germline V gene has CDR1 SEHNR and CDR2 FQNEAQ (reference sequence). CDR3 sequence (DNA): TGTGCCAGCAGCTTAAGTGGTGCAGGGCGGGGAGAGACCCAGTACTTC. Residues: CASSLSGAGRGETQYF. Looking up the rest from reference TRBV7-9 and TRBJ2-5 gives the full variable domain: DTGVSQNPRHKITKRGQNVTFRCDPISEHNRLYWYRQTLGQGPEFLTYFQNEAQLEKSRLLSDRFSAERPKGSFSTLEIQRTEQGDSAMYLCASSLSGAGRGETQYFGPGTRLLVL.

This chain joins TRBV21-1 and TRBJ1-2; whether TRBD1, the table's D call, matches the DNA was not checked. TRBV21-1 is shown as a pseudogene. The length of the CDR3 is 15 residues. The CDR3, as DNA: TGTGCCAGCAGCAAAAGCCAGGGGGTGGACTATGGCTACACCTTC. This encodes CASSKSQGVDYGYTF.

This chain uses TRBV5-8 with TRBJ1-5; 7 bases map to TRBD1. Per germline, CDR1 SGHTS and CDR2 YDEGEE. The trim removed 3 bases at V and 0 bases at J, leaving 9 bases unmatched. The CDR3 extends over 17 amino acids. The CDR3 sequence: CASSSLPGTASNQPQHF. CDR3 sequence (DNA): TGTGCCAGCAGCTCCCTTCCTGGGACAGCTAGCAATCAGCCCCAGCATTTT.

The V gene is TRBV5-6, the J gene TRBJ1-1, with TRBD1 matching 7 bases. The germline V gene has CDR1 SGHDT and CDR2 YYEEEE. The J segment lost 11 bases and the V segment lost 2 bases, leaving 12 bases of the junction unmatched. This CDR3 contains 14 residues. CDR3 DNA: TGTGCCAGCAGCTTACCAGGCAGGGGGTCGTCGGCTTTCTTT. This gives the protein CASSLPGRGSSAFF.

Comments on this clone: The junction differs from germline at one of its ends, possibly a read error. The V call is TRBV7-9, the J call TRBJ2-1; weak D call: TRBD1 (5 bases). The CDR3 spans 14 residues. Germline V lookup: CDR1 SEHNR, CDR2 FQNEAQ (reference sequence). Written as DNA, the CDR3 is TGTACCAGCAGCCTTGTGCAGGGTTACAATGAGCAGTTCTTC. As protein: CTSSLVQGYNEQFF.

V is TRBV7-6 and J is TRBJ2-5; 13 bases agree with TRBD2. Germline V gene lookup returns CDR1 SGHVS and CDR2 FNYEAQ. V lost 5 bases, J lost 2 bases, and 5 bases stayed unmatched. CDR3 length: 16 residues. The CDR3 nucleotides are TGTGCCAGCAGCCTGCCGACTAGCGGGGGGCAAGAGACCCAGTACTTC. It yields the protein CASSLPTSGGQETQYF.